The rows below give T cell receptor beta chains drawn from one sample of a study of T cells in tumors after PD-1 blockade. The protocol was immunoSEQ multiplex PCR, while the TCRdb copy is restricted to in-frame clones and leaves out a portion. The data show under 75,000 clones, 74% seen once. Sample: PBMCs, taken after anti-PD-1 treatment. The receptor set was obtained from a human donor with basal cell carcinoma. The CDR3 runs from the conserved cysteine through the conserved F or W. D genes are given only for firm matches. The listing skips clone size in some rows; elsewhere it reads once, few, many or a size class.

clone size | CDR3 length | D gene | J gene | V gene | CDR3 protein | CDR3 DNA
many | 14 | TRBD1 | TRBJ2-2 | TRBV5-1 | CASSFTGVPGELFF | TGCGCCAGCAGCTTCACAGGGGTCCCCGGGGAGCTGTTTTTT
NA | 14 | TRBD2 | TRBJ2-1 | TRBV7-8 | CASSLEAGPNEQFF | TGTGCCAGCAGCTTAGAAGCGGGGCCGAATGAGCAGTTCTTC
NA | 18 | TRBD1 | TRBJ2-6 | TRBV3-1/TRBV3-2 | CASSSHRTGGVGANVLTF | TGTGCCAGCAGCTCACATCGGACAGGGGGAGTAGGGGCCAACGTCCTGACTTTC
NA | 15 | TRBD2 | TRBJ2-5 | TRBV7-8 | CASSLGSGGQETQYF | TGTGCCAGCAGCTTAGGCAGCGGGGGGCAAGAGACCCAGTACTTC
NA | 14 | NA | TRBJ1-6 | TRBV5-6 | CASSPDSAHSPLHF | TGTGCCAGCAGCCCAGACAGTGCCCATTCACCCCTCCACTTT
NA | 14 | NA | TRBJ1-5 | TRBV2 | CASRGDAEGEPQHF | TGTGCCAGCAGGGGTGACGCCGAAGGAGAGCCCCAGCATTTT
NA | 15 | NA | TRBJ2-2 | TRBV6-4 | CASSEQAGNTGELFF | TGTGCCAGCAGTGAACAGGCAGGGAACACCGGGGAGCTGTTTTTT
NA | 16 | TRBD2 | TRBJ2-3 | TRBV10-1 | CASSDGSGGPRVTQYF | TGCGCCAGCAGTGATGGTAGCGGGGGGCCTCGAGTTACGCAGTATTTT
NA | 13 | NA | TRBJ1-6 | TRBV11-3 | CASSLDLTSPLHF | TGTGCCAGCAGCTTAGATCTAACCTCACCCCTCCACTTT
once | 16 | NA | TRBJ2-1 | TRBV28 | CASSYTGLGSYNEQFF | TGTGCCAGCAGCTACACAGGGTTGGGCTCCTACAATGAGCAGTTCTTC
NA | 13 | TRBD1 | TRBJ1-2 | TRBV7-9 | CASSSKTGRGYTF | TGTGCCAGCAGCTCCAAGACAGGGCGTGGCTACACCTTC
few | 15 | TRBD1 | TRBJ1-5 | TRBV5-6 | CASRPSGQGNQPQHF | TGTGCCAGCAGACCCTCGGGACAGGGAAATCAGCCCCAGCATTTT
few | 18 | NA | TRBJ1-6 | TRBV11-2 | CASSLDRRGSSYNSPLHF | TGTGCCAGCAGCTTAGATAGAAGGGGGAGCTCCTATAATTCACCCCTCCACTTT
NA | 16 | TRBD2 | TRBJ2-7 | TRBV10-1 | CASSETLAGAPYEQYF | TGCGCCAGCAGTGAGACCCTAGCGGGGGCCCCCTACGAGCAGTACTTC
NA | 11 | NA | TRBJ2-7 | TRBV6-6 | CASSSYYEQYF | TGTGCCAGCAGTTCATACTACGAGCAGTACTTC
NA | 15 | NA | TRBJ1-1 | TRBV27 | CASSLQGGVNTEAFF | TGTGCCAGCAGTTTACAGGGAGGGGTGAACACTGAAGCTTTCTTT
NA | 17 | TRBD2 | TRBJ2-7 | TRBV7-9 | CASSNTGKTSGVHEQYF | TGTGCCAGCAGCAACACTGGAAAGACTAGCGGGGTCCACGAGCAGTACTTC
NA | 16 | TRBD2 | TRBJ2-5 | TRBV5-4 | CASSLEGAGELETQYF | TGTGCCAGCAGCTTGGAGGGAGCGGGGGAGTTAGAGACCCAGTACTTC
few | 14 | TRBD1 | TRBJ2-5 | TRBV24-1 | CATAQGDHQETQYF | TGTGCCACCGCACAGGGGGATCACCAAGAGACCCAGTACTTC
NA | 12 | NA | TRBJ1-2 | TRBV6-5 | CASGDIRGGYTF | TGTGCCAGCGGGGACATCCGGGGTGGCTACACCTTC
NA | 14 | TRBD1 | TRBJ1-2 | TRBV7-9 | CASSLGPGQYGYTF | TGTGCCAGCAGCTTAGGGCCGGGACAGTATGGCTACACCTTC
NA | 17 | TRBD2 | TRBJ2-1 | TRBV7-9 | CASSPHPGTSGNNEQFF | TGTGCCAGCAGCCCCCACCCCGGGACTAGCGGAAACAATGAGCAGTTCTTC
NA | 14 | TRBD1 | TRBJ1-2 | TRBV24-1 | CATSDPTGDYGYTF | TGTGCCACCAGTGATCCTACAGGGGACTATGGCTACACCTTC
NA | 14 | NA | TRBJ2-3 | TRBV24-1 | CATSDPRSTDTQYF | TGTGCCACCAGTGATCCCAGGTCCACAGATACGCAGTATTTT
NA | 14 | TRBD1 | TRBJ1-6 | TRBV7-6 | CASSETGPQSPLHF | TGTGCCAGCAGCGAGACAGGGCCACAGTCACCCCTCCACTTT
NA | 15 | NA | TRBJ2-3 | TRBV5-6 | CASSLPGPGRDTQYF | TGTGCCAGCAGCTTACCGGGACCTGGCAGAGATACGCAGTATTTT
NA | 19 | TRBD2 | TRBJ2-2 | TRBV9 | CASSVGLGLAGTYTGELFF | TGTGCCAGCAGCGTAGGGCTAGGGCTAGCGGGGACCTACACCGGGGAGCTGTTTTTT
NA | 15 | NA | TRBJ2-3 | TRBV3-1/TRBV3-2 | CASSQDPRSTDTQYF | TGTGCCAGCAGCCAAGATCCCCGGAGCACAGATACGCAGTATTTT
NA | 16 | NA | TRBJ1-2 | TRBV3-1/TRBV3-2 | CASSQEEPGRIYGYTF | TGTGCCAGCAGCCAAGAGGAACCGGGACGGATATATGGCTACACCTTC
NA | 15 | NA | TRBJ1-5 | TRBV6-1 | CASSEASKSNQPQHF | TGTGCCAGCAGTGAAGCATCGAAAAGCAATCAGCCCCAGCATTTT
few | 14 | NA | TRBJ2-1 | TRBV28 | CASSGESSYNEQFF | TGTGCCAGCAGTGGTGAGAGCTCCTACAATGAGCAGTTCTTC
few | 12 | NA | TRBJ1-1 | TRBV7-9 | CASREVNTEAFF | TGTGCCAGCAGGGAAGTGAACACTGAAGCTTTCTTT
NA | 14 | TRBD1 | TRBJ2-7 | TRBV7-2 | CASRGQGALYEQYF | TGTGCCAGCAGGGGACAGGGAGCACTCTACGAGCAGTACTTC
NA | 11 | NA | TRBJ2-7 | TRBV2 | CASSVGVEQYF | TGTGCCAGCAGTGTAGGAGTAGAGCAGTACTTC
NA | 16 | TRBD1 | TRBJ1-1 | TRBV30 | CAWSGRAGGGSTEAFF | TGTGCCTGGAGTGGTAGGGCAGGGGGAGGTAGCACTGAAGCTTTCTTT
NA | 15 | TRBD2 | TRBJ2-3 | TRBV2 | CASRKAGGSTDTQYF | TGTGCCAGCAGAAAGGCGGGGGGTAGCACAGATACGCAGTATTTT
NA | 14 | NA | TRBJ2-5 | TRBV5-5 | CASSFRLYQETQYF | TGTGCCAGCAGCTTCAGGCTATACCAAGAGACCCAGTACTTC
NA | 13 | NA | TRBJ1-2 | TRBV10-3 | CAISLQGNYGYTF | TGTGCCATCAGTTTACAGGGCAACTATGGCTACACCTTC
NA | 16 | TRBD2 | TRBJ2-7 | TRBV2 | CASRAWTSGGQYEQYF | TGTGCCAGCAGAGCCTGGACTAGCGGCGGCCAATACGAGCAGTACTTC
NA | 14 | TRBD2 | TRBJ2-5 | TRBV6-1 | CASSENSGVETQYF | TGTGCCAGCAGTGAAAATAGCGGGGTAGAGACCCAGTACTTC
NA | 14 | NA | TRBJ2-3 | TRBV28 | CASSPPKNPDTQYF | TGTGCCAGCAGTCCGCCTAAAAACCCAGATACGCAGTATTTT
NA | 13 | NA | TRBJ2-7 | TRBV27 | CASKGPKSYEQYF | TGTGCCAGCAAAGGGCCGAAATCCTACGAGCAGTACTTC
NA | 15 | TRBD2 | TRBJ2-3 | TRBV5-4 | CASSRAGDSTDTQYF | TGTGCCAGCAGCCGAGCGGGGGATAGCACAGATACGCAGTATTTT
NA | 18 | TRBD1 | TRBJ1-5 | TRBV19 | CASSIGSGGTGGSQPQHF | TGTGCCAGTAGTATAGGGTCAGGAGGGACAGGGGGCAGTCAGCCCCAGCATTTT
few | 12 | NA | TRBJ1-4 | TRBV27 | CASSFAGEKLFF | TGTGCCAGCAGTTTTGCAGGTGAAAAACTGTTTTTT
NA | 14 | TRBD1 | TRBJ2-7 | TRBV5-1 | CASSPDRVNHEQYF | TGCGCCAGCAGCCCGGACAGGGTAAACCACGAGCAGTACTTC
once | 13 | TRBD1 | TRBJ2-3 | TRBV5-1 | CASRDRSTDTQYF | TGCGCCAGCCGGGACAGAAGCACAGATACGCAGTATTTT
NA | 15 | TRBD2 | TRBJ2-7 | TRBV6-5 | CASSYRGGGAYEQYF | TGTGCCAGCAGTTATCGGGGCGGGGGGGCGTACGAGCAGTACTTC
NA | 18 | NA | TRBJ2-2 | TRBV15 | CATSRDKAPFLNTGELFF | TGTGCCACCAGCAGAGATAAGGCTCCTTTCCTGAACACCGGGGAGCTGTTTTTT
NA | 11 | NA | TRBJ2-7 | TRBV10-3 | CAISEIHEQYF | TGTGCCATCAGTGAAATCCACGAGCAGTACTTC
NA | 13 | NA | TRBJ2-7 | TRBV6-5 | CASSITGLGEQYF | TGTGCCAGCAGTATAACAGGGTTAGGGGAGCAGTACTTC